The sequence of this T cell receptor (beta chain) was determined in a study of blood T cell repertoires in COVID-19. Overall study: The samples span acute and convalescent COVID-19 from the United States, Italy and Spain.

TCRdb's table, derived via immunoSEQ multiplex PCR, lists solely in-frame clones and lacks some. The sample lists around 100,000 clones; more than 75% were seen once. This TCR came from a human donor in a cohort sampled during active COVID-19. The material sequenced was peripheral blood.

This CDR3 is CASSVGVPGMAKNIQYF. Here the CDR3 DNA reads TGTGCCAGCAGCGTAGGAGTCCCGGGGATGGCCAAAAACATTCAGTACTTC. The gene calls are TRBV9 and TRBJ2-4, with D possibly TRBD2 on 5 matching bases. Germline values: CDR1 SGDLS, CDR2 YYNGEE. Trimming removed 0 bases at V and 1 base at J, with 14 bases between. The CDR3 consists of 17 residues.